The rows below give T cell receptor beta chains drawn from one sample of a study of beta chain features in type 1 diabetes. Profiling relied on immunoSEQ multiplex PCR, and the TCRdb table lists in-frame clones only, not all of them. The table includes some 150,000 clones, roughly 10% detected once. The specimen sequenced was central memory CD4+ T cells from blood. Source of these receptors: a young man in good health. Both conserved end residues are trimmed from each CDR3. The order of the fields is clone size, V gene, J gene, CDR3 protein. A row's size may be missing; if present it is once, few, many or a size class.

>-|TRBV9|TRBJ2-2
ASSVGQGATGELF
>-|TRBV6-6|TRBJ2-4
ASSSARASKNIQY
>few|TRBV4-2|TRBJ1-2
ASSRTGTAYGYT
>few|TRBV9|TRBJ2-1
ASSLAGAYEQF
>once|TRBV5-1|TRBJ2-7
ASSSTRTSSYEQY
>-|TRBV6-1|TRBJ2-5
ASSWDRGPQY
>many|TRBV7-8|TRBJ1-5
ASRPGTVSNQPQH
>-|TRBV7-9|TRBJ2-7
ASSLEQGLGEQY
>-|TRBV11-2|TRBJ2-3
ASSLLPGGVGTDTQY
>few|TRBV7-2|TRBJ2-1
ASSLNGVTYNEQF
>-|TRBV9|TRBJ2-7
ASSVAGQSAYEQY
>few|TRBV7-2|TRBJ2-1
ASSPTQGYEQF
>-|TRBV7-2|TRBJ2-7
ASSQQGAGYEQY
>many|TRBV29-1|TRBJ2-7
SVDRGPGEQY
>few|TRBV5-4|TRBJ2-7
ASSPTSDPSYEQY
>few|TRBV4-3|TRBJ2-5
ASSQDTGRETQY
>many|TRBV11-2|TRBJ2-4
ASSAGGGKNIQY
>few|TRBV7-2|TRBJ1-4
ASSYHRGRVEKLF
>-|TRBV27|TRBJ1-5
ASSSIQGSNQPQH
>few|TRBV19|TRBJ1-2
ASSSAKDRGSYGYT
>-|TRBV9|TRBJ2-7
ASSVGGTGVEQY
>many|TRBV28|TRBJ2-5
ASSLEQGARFY
>many|TRBV15|TRBJ2-1
ATSAYPLGEQF
>-|TRBV5-1|TRBJ2-7
ASSLVGTSYDEQY
>-|TRBV15|TRBJ1-2
ATSGRDRGRPIGYGYT
>-|TRBV2|TRBJ2-7
ASSGRQEQY
>few|TRBV7-9|TRBJ2-3
ASSPSGNTDTQY
>few|TRBV7-9|TRBJ1-1
ASSRNPNSEAF
>many|TRBV9|TRBJ1-6
ASSSSEGNSPLH